Below are 18 T cell receptor beta chains sequenced from a single sample in a study of blood T cell repertoires in COVID-19. Produced via immunoSEQ multiplex PCR; TCRdb's table is partial and in-frame only. The data hold some 460,000 clones, with approximately 90% observed a single time. Sequenced input: peripheral blood. These receptors came from a woman in her 30s with acute or convalescent COVID-19.

The CDR3 is CASRPTGDGYTF. The CDR3 nucleotides read TGTGCCAGCCGCCCGACCGGGGATGGCTACACCTTC. The chain couples TRBV2 to TRBJ1-2, with D hard to call. CDR1 is SNHLY, CDR2 FYNNEI, per germline. The length of the CDR3 is 12 residues. With 8 bases removed from V and 6 bases from J, the gap between germline ends came to 13 bases.

This clone was found a few times. The identical CDR3 is also encoded by other nucleotide sequences in the sample. The gene calls are TRBV7-9 and TRBJ1-5; TRBD1 matches 7 bases. The CDR3 sequence is 13 residues long. Germline-derived CDR1 and CDR2 are SEHNR and FQNEAQ (reference sequence). Trimming cost V 5 bases and J 6 bases; bases outside gene matches: 4. CDR3 DNA: TGTGCCAGCAGCCCAGGGGGTGGTCAGCCCCAGCATTTT. Translating it yields CASSPGGGQPQHF.

The rearrangement links TRBV5-1 to TRBJ2-2; a weak D match, TRBD2 (5 bases). CDR3 length equals 16 residues. Trimming removed 6 bases from V and 1 base from J, with 16 bases in between. Germline CDR1 is SGHRS and CDR2 is YFSETQ. CDR3 region: CASKLLGAGNTGELFF. Here the CDR3 DNA reads TGCGCCAGCAAGCTCTTGGGCGCGGGGAACACCGGGGAGCTGTTTTTT.

This clone has just one count. This chain connects TRBV3-1 (or the pseudogene TRBV3-2) to TRBJ1-1, with 12 positions matching TRBD1. There are 14 residues in the CDR3. V trimming: 8 bases; J trimming: 8 bases; junction bases outside the gene matches: 9. CDR1 is LGHDT, CDR2 YNNKEL, per germline (reference sequence). The CDR3 loop is CASERYGTGGEAFF. The CDR3 DNA reads as TGTGCCAGCGAACGGTATGGGACAGGGGGCGAAGCTTTCTTT.

The CDR3 DNA reads as TGTGCCAGCAGCCCGTTTGATACAGGACTAGCAGCTTTCTTT. Translated, it gives CASSPFDTGLAAFF. The V and J genes are TRBV3-1 (or the pseudogene TRBV3-2) and TRBJ1-1, with D possibly TRBD1 on 5 matching bases. The V end was cut by 4 bases, the J end by 10 bases, with 19 bases between. The CDR3 is 14 residues long. Germline loops: CDR1 LGHDT, CDR2 YNNKEL (reference sequence).

This clone appeared once. The chain has TRBV2 and TRBJ1-4, with D possibly being TRBD1 (5 bases). This CDR3 contains 15 residues. The V end was cut by 6 bases, the J end by 6 bases, with 17 bases between. Germline CDR1 SNHLY, CDR2 FYNNEI. CDR3 coding DNA: TGTGCCAGCAGAGAGACAGTTTTCTCTGATGAAAAACTGTTTTTT. Amino acids: CASRETVFSDEKLFF.

J is TRBJ2-2 and V is TRBV27, with D uncertain. V gave up 3 bases and J gave up 1 base, with 6 bases separating them. This CDR3 comprises 14 residues. CDR1 is MNHEY and CDR2 is SMNVEV in the germline V gene (reference sequence). For the CDR3, the DNA is TGTGCCAGCAGTTTTAGTCTGAACACCGGGGAGCTGTTTTTT. It yields the protein CASSFSLNTGELFF.

The V gene is TRBV28, the J gene TRBJ2-5; TRBD2 matches 7 bases. The CDR3 is 12 residues long. Germline CDR1 MDHEN, CDR2 SYDVKM. The V segment lost 7 bases and the J segment 1 base; nucleotides outside the gene matches: 0. The CDR3 DNA is TGTGCCAGCACTAGCGGCCAAGAGACCCAGTACTTC. Translating gives CASTSGQETQYF.

The gene calls are TRBV29-1 and TRBJ2-1, with D tentatively TRBD2 (7 bases). CDR3 length: 13 residues. V was shortened by 4 bases and J by 6 bases, with 13 bases between the two germline ends. In germline, CDR1 is SQVTM, CDR2 ANQGSEA. The CDR3 coding sequence is TGCAGCGTTGTGGGGGGGCCGTTCAATGAGCAGTTCTTC. It translates to CSVVGGPFNEQFF.

V usage is TRBV28 and J usage is TRBJ2-1; 12 bases are shared with TRBD2. CDR3 length: 15 residues. After removal of 5 bases from V and 3 bases from J, the junction contained 2 bases not matched to a gene. The V gene's germline CDR1 is MDHEN and CDR2 SYDVKM. The CDR3 loop reads CASSRTSGDYNEQFF. The CDR3 DNA follows: TGTGCCAGCAGTCGGACTAGCGGGGACTACAATGAGCAGTTCTTC.

The V and J genes are TRBV28 and TRBJ2-7; TRBD1 matches 8 bases. Losses at the gene ends were 4 bases for V and 4 bases for J; bases not matched to a gene: 9. Germline CDR1 reads MDHEN; CDR2 reads SYDVKM. This CDR3 spans 15 amino acids. CDR3 bases: TGTGCCAGCAGTTCAACCGGGACAGGCCGTTACGAGCAGTACTTC. This codes for CASSSTGTGRYEQYF.

The chain employs TRBV5-1 and TRBJ1-5, with 8 bases that match TRBD1. Losses at the gene ends were 3 bases for V and 5 bases for J; bases not matched to a gene: 4. Germline values: CDR1 SGHRS, CDR2 YFSETQ. The CDR3 is made up of 14 amino acids. The CDR3 loop is CASSSPGGDQPQHF. The CDR3 nucleotides are TGCGCCAGCAGCTCTCCAGGGGGCGATCAGCCCCAGCATTTT.

The rearrangement uses TRBV14 and TRBJ2-7; 9 bases are shared with TRBD1. Germline V gene data show CDR1 as SGHDN and CDR2 as FVKESK. This CDR3 is 15 amino acids long. V lost 1 base to trimming and J lost 3 bases; unmatched junction nucleotides: 4. CDR3 bases: TGTGCCAGCAGCCAAGTACAGGGGGCCAACTACGAGCAGTACTTC. The encoded protein is CASSQVQGANYEQYF.

The rearrangement uses TRBV7-3 and TRBJ2-1, with 10 bases fitting TRBD1. CDR3 length: 17 amino acids. V dropped 5 bases and J dropped 5; count of bases not matched to a gene: 12. The V gene's germline CDR1 is SGHTA and CDR2 FQGTGA. CDR3 sequence reads: CASSRSSGQGPDNEQFF. As DNA, the CDR3 is TGTGCCAGCAGCCGATCATCGGGACAGGGGCCCGACAATGAGCAGTTCTTC.

The CDR3 loop is CASSAGLATDTQYF. CDR3 coding DNA: TGTGCCAGCAGCGCAGGACTAGCAACAGATACGCAGTATTTT. The V call is TRBV13, the J call TRBJ2-3; TRBD2 matches at 8 bases. Trimming cost V 5 bases and J 3 bases; bases outside gene matches: 4. Germline V gene lookup returns CDR1 PRHDT and CDR2 FYEKMQ (reference sequence). The CDR3 sequence is 14 residues long. The whole variable domain, remainder taken from reference TRBV13 and TRBJ2-3, is AAGVIQSPRHLIKEKRETATLKCYPIPRHDTVYWYQQGPGQDPQFLISFYEKMQSDKGSIPDRFSAQQFSDYHSELNMSSLELGDSALYFCASSAGLATDTQYFGPGTRLTVL.

This clone was seen just once. This chain uses TRBV28 with TRBJ1-5; tentatively, D is TRBD1 (6 bases). The ends were cut back, 3 bases at V and 6 bases at J, with 12 bases in the middle. The CDR3 runs 14 residues. The V gene's germline CDR1 is MDHEN and CDR2 SYDVKM. This CDR3 reads CASSLAGVGQPQHF. DNA of the CDR3: TGTGCCAGCAGTTTGGCAGGGGTGGGTCAGCCCCAGCATTTT.

The CDR3 spells CASSLGRRGFHEQYF. CDR3 in DNA: TGTGCCAGCAGCTTGGGGAGGCGGGGCTTCCACGAGCAGTACTTC. The rearrangement links TRBV11-3 to TRBJ2-7; perhaps TRBD2 as D (6 bases). In germline, CDR1 is SGHNT, CDR2 YENEEA. This CDR3 spans 15 amino acids. The V end lost 3 bases, the J end lost 5 bases, and 17 bases lay between the germline ends.

V gene TRBV5-6 combines with J gene TRBJ1-4; TRBD1 matches at 10 bases. CDR1 is SGHDT, CDR2 YYEEEE, per germline. The J segment lost 5 bases and the V segment lost 2 bases, leaving 6 bases of the junction unmatched. This CDR3 is 16 amino acids long. The CDR3 loop reads CASSLMRTGGNEKLFF. The CDR3 DNA reads as TGTGCCAGCAGCTTAATGCGGACAGGGGGGAATGAAAAACTGTTTTTT.